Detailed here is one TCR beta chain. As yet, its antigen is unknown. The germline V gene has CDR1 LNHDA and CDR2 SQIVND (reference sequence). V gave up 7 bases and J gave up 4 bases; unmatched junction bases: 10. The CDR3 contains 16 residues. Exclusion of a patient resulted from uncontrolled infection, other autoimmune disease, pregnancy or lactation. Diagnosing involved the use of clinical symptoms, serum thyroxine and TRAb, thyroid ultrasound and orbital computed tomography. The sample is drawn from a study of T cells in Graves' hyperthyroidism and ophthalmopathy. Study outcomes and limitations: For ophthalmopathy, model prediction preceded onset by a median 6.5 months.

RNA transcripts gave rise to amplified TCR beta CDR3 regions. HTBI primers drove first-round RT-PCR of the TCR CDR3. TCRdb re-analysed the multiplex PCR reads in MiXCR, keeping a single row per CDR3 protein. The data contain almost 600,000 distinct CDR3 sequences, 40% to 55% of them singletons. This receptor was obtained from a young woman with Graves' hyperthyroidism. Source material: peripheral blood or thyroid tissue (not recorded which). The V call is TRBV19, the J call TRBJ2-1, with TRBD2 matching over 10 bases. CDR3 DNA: TGTGCCAGTACCCCAAAGCGACTAGCGGGTTACAATGAGCAGTTCTTC. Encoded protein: CASTPKRLAGYNEQFF.